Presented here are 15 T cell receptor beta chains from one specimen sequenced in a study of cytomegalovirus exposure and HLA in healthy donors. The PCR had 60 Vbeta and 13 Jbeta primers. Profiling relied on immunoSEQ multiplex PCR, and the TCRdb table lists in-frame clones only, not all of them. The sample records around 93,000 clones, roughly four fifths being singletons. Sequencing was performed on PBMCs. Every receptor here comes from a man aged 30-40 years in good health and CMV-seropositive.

This chain's CDR3 is CATRDSAYEQYF. CDR3 nucleotide sequence: TGTGCCACCCGGGACAGTGCCTACGAGCAGTACTTC. This chain uses TRBV28 with TRBJ2-5; 7 bases align to TRBD1. The end of the DNA aligns better with TRBJ2-7, so the J call may be wrong. Germline V gives CDR1 MDHEN, CDR2 SYDVKM. The CDR3 contains 12 residues.

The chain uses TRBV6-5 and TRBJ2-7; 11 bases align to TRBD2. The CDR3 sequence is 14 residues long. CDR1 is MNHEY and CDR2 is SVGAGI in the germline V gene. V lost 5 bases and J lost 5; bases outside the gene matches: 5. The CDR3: CASSRLAGGNEQYF. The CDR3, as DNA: TGTGCCAGCAGTCGTCTAGCGGGAGGTAACGAGCAGTACTTC.

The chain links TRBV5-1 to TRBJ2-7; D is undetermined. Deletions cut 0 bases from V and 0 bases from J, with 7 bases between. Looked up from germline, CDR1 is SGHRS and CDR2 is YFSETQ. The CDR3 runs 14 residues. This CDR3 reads CASSLVHSSYEQYF. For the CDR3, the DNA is TGCGCCAGCAGCTTGGTGCACAGCTCCTACGAGCAGTACTTC.

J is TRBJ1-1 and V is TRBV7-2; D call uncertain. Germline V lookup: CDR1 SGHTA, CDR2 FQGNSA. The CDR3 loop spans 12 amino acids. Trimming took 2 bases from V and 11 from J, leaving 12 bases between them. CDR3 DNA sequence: TGTGCCAGCAGCTTAAGTGAACAAAAGGCTTTCTTT. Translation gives CASSLSEQKAFF.

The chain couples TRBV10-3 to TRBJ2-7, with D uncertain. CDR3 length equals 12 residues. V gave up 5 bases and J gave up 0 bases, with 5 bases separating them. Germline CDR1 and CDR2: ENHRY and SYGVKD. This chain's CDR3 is CAISSRSYEQYF. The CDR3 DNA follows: TGTGCCATCAGTAGCCGCTCCTACGAGCAGTACTTC.

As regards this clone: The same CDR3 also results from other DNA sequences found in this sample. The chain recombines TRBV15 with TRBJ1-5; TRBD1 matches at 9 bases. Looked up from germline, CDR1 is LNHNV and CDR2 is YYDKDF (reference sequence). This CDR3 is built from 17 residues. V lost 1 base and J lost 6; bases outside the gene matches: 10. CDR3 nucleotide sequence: TGTGCCACCAGCAGAGGACAGGAGACAGGGGGTTTTCAGCCCCAGCATTTT. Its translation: CATSRGQETGGFQPQHF.

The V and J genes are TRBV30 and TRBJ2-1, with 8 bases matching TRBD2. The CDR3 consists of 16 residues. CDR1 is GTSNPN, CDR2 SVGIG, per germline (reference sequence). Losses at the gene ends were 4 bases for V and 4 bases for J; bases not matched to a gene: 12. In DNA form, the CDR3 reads TGTGCCTGGACGGCTCTAGGTAGCGGGATTTACAATGAGCAGTTCTTC. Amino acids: CAWTALGSGIYNEQFF.

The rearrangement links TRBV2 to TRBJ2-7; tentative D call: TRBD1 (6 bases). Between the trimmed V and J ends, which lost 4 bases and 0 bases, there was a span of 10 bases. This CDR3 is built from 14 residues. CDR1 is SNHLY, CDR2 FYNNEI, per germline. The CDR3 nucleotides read TGTGCCAGCAGTGTATTACAGGGCTCCTACGAGCAGTACTTC. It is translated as CASSVLQGSYEQYF.

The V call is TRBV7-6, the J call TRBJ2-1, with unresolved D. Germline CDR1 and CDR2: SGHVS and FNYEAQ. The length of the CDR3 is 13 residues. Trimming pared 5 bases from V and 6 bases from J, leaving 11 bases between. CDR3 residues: CASSTVVSNEQFF. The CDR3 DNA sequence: TGTGCCAGCAGCACTGTTGTGAGCAATGAGCAGTTCTTC.

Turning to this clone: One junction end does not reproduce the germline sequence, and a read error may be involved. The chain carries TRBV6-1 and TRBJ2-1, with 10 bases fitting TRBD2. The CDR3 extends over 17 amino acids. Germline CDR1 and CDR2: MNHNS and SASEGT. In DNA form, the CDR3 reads TGTGCCAGCACTGAACTAGCGGGGTCCAGCTCCTACAATGAGCAGTTCTTC. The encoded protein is CASTELAGSSSYNEQFF.

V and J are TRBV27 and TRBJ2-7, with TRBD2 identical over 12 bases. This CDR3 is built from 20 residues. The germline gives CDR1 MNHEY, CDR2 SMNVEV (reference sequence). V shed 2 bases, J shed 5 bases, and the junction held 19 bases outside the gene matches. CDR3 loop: CASSLTPPARLAGEVDEQYF. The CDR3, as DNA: TGTGCCAGCAGTTTAACCCCGCCCGCTCGACTAGCGGGAGAAGTAGACGAGCAGTACTTC.

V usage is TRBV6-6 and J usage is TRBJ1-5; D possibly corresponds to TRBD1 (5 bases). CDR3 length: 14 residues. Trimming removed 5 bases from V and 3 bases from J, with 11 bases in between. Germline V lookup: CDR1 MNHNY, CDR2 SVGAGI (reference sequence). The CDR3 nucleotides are TGTGCCAGCAGTCCTGACAGCCACAATCAGCCCCAGCATTTT. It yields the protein CASSPDSHNQPQHF.

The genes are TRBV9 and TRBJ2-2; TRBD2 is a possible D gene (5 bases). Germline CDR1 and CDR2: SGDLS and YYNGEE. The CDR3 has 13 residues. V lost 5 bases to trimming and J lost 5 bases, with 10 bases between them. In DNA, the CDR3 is TGTGCCAGCAGAACTAGTACAACCGGGGAGCTGTTTTTT. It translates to CASRTSTTGELFF. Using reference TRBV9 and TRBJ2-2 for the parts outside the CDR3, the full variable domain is DSGVTQTPKHLITATGQRVTLRCSPRSGDLSVYWYQQSLDQGLQFLIQYYNGEERAKGNILERFSAQQFPDLHSELNLSSLELGDSALYFCASRTSTTGELFFGEGSRLTVL.

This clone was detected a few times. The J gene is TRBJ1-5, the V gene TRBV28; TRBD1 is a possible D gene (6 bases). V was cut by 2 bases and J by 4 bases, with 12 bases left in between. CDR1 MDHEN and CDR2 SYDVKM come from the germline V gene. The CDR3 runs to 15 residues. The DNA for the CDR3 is TGTGCCAGCAGTTTACGCGGGGGCTCAAATCAGCCCCAGCATTTT. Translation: CASSLRGGSNQPQHF.

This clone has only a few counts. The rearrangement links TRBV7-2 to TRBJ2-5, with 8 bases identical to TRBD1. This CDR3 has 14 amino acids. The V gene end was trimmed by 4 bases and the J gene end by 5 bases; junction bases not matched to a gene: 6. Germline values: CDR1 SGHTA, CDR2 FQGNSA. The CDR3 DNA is TGTGCCAGCAGCTCTTCAGGGGGCCTGGAGACCCAGTACTTC. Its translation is CASSSSGGLETQYF.